This T cell receptor beta chain was recovered during a study of CXCR3-negative and CXCR3-positive naive CD8 T cells (dated by TCRdb to the late 2010s). Notes on the research overall: In total, around 140 million TRB reads were obtained, or roughly 1.5 +/- 0.3 million reads per library. The diversity and physicochemical repertoire analyses included ten to eleven donors pooled from two independent experiments. Naive subsets from 5 donors and memory cells from 3 donors were included in the TRBV-TRBJ cluster analysis.

Instrument used: NextSeq 550. The Human TCR Profiling Kit (MiLaboratory) was used to prepare UMI-labeled 5' RACE TRB cDNA libraries. The full amount of extracted RNA was used for cDNA synthesis, and the full amount of resulting cDNA was used for PCR amplification. Libraries were prepared in parallel using an identical number of PCR cycles. In the original analysis: With a minimum of two reads required per UMI, MIGEC and MiXCR pulled out about 57,000 +/- 9,900 unique UMI-labeled TRB cDNA molecules from each library. On average, roughly 40,000 +/- 10,000 functional in-frame TRB CDR3 nucleotide clonotypes lacking stop codons were found per library. After each sample was downsampled to 5000 UMI-labeled TRB molecules, VDJtools was used to calculate diversity metrics such as normalized Shannon-Wiener and Chao1. Clonotype-size-weighted physicochemical properties of the central five CDR3 residues (interaction energy, strength, volume and Kidera factor 4) were computed in VDJtools. The reads were reprocessed in TCRdb, with one entry per CDR3 protein sequence and no accompanying DNA. In this record, the V and J calls reflect TCRdb's handling and not the investigators' own analysis. For this sample, the table gives over 45,000 distinct CDR3 sequences. The ten biggest clones cover 0.42% of the sample.

Overall study results and their limits: Both naive subsets had comparably high repertoire diversity, while memory CD8+ T cells had much lower repertoire diversity. Compared with CXCR3-negative naive cells, CXCR3-positive naive cells had TRB CDR3s with higher hydrophobicity (lower Kidera factor 4), lower energy, and higher strength and volume indices. TRBV-TRBJ usage was similar between naive CXCR3-negative and CXCR3-positive cells from the same donor, while memory cells showed distinct patterns. Because surface CD5, which is linked to self-reactivity in mice, was comparable between the naive subsets, TCR interaction strength was also inferred from the physicochemical properties of TRB CDR3s. Freshly isolated PBMCs were used for most assays because CXCR3 expression partially decreased after cryopreservation.

Counted from cysteine to phenylalanine, this CDR3 has 17 amino acids. Only the protein is available. The germline V gene gives CDR1 as SGHRS and CDR2 as YFSETQ. Each CD8+ T cell subset was flow-sorted in triplicate, and 300,000 to 350,000 cells per subset were placed directly into RLT lysis buffer. Naive CD8+ T cells were defined stringently as CD45RO-CCR7+CD27+CD95- to exclude memory contaminants. Peripheral blood mononuclear cells were isolated from buffy coats by standard density gradient centrifugation. Naive CXCR3-negative and CXCR3-positive CD8+ T cells were flow-sorted on a FACSAria III. Total RNA was extracted from sorted cells with an RNeasy Mini Kit. Points on this clonotype: Its antigen has not been determined.

In this chain, TRBV5-1 is recombined with TRBJ2-3; TCRdb names TRBD1, which stays unverified in the absence of DNA. What was sequenced was naive CXCR3- CD8+ T cells from blood. In the paper's terms, the cell subset or site label means: CD45RO-CCR7+CD27+CD95- naive CD8+ T cells lacking CXCR3 (TNR3-). This TCR came from a human donor in good health. Some clones in this sample may be carry-over from other donors' samples. CDR3 loop: CASSLAERGAYTDTQYF.